The rows below give T cell receptor beta chains drawn from one sample of a study of cytomegalovirus exposure and HLA in healthy donors. Using immunoSEQ multiplex PCR, the repertoire was profiled, and TCRdb retains in-frame clones only, with some absent. Among a few hundred thousand clones listed, 80% were seen once. Specimen: PBMCs. The receptor source for this set is a girl aged 2 to 10 in good health and CMV-seronegative. Each CDR3 is given with its conserved first and last residue. A D gene is named only where the DNA matches it firmly. Where a row states a size, it is once, few, many or the class of an expanded clone; other rows omit it.

- TRBJ1-3 TRBV7-8 TRBD1 TGTGCCAGCAGCCCACGGGACAGGGGGCGAGGAAACACCATATATTTT CASSPRDRGRGNTIYF
- TRBJ2-5 TRBV28 - TGTGCCAGCAGTTTAAGTTCATGGAGGCAGAATCAAGAGACCCAGTACTTC CASSLSSWRQNQETQYF
- TRBJ2-1 TRBV2 TRBD2 TGTGCCAGCAGTCTTTTTAGCGGGGGGGCCAGGGATGAGCAGTTCTTC CASSLFSGGARDEQFF
once TRBJ2-5 TRBV9 TRBD2 TGTGCCAGCAGCGTAGGCGGGGGGCCGGGGACCCAGTACTTC CASSVGGGPGTQYF
- TRBJ1-2 TRBV28 TRBD1 TGTGCCAGCAGCCTTGTGACAGGGCTTTGGGGCTACACCTTC CASSLVTGLWGYTF
- TRBJ2-7 TRBV7-9 - TGTGCCAGCAGCTTAGACCTAGATCCCTACGAGCAGTACTTC CASSLDLDPYEQYF
- TRBJ2-7 TRBV11-2 - TGTGCCAGCAGCCCCTACTACGAGCAGTACTTC CASSPYYEQYF
- TRBJ2-5 TRBV7-9 - TGTGCCAGCAGCTTAACAGGGCAGCAGTACTTC CASSLTGQQYF
- TRBJ1-1 TRBV11-2 - TGTGCCAGCAGCTTCTCAGGTTACACTGAAGCTTTCTTT CASSFSGYTEAFF
few TRBJ2-2 TRBV30 TRBD1 TGTGCCTGGAGTCCCCCGGAAAACAGGGGGCGCAGGGATGACCTCGGGGAGCTGTTTTTT CAWSPPENRGRRDDLGELFF
- TRBJ1-1 TRBV7-9 - TGTGCCAGCAGCTTAATGCGGAGGGGGAACACTGAAGCTTTCTTT CASSLMRRGNTEAFF
few TRBJ1-5 TRBV30 - TGTGCCTGGCAAGAGGGAGGGATTCCTGGAAGACGGCCCCAGCATTTT CAWQEGGIPGRRPQHF
- TRBJ2-5 TRBV11-2 - TGTGCCAGCAGCCCCCGACAGGATATTGTTTTAGGAGAGACCCAGTACTTC CASSPRQDIVLGETQYF
- TRBJ2-7 TRBV19 - TGTGCCAGTAGTATGGCGGAAAACTACGAGCAGTACTTC CASSMAENYEQYF